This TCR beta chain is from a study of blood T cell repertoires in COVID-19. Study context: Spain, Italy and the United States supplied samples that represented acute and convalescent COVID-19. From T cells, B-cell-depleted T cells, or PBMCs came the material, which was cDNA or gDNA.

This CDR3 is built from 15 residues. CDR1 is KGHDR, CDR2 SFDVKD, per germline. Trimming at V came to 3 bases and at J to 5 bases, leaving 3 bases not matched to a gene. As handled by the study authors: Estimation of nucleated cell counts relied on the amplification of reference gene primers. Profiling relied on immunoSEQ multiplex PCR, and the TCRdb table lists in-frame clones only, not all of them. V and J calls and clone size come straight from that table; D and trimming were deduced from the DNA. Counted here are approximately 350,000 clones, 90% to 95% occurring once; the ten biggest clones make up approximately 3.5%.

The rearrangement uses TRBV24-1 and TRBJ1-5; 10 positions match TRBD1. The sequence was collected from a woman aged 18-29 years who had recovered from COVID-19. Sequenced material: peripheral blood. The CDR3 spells CATSDRTGGDQPQHF. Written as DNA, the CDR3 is TGTGCCACCAGTGATCGGACAGGGGGGGATCAGCCCCAGCATTTT.